This TCR beta chain was documented in a study of T-cell reconstitution after alpha-beta-depleted transplantation in children. Unique molecular identifiers were used in preparing the TCRbeta library. Using its own MiXCR run on the PCR reads, TCRdb lists one record per CDR3 protein. The sample shows 490,000 or so distinct CDR3 sequences, 9.5% to 15% of them seen only once. This clonotype was picked up many times. CDR1 SQVTM and CDR2 ANQGSEA come from the germline V gene. V lost 4 bases and J lost 5, with 12 bases in between. This CDR3 region has 13 residues. V usage is TRBV29-1 and J usage is TRBJ1-5; no clear D. The material was PBMCs from the stem cell graft donor, obtained from the stem cell graft. The sequence derives from a human donor who donated a stem cell graft to a child with combined immunodeficiency. This CDR3 reads CSVAMGIDQPQHF. CDR3 DNA: TGCAGCGTTGCCATGGGGATCGATCAGCCCCAGCATTTT.